This T cell receptor (beta chain) was recovered during a study of OX40 agonist ivuxolimab in advanced cancers. Study context: Participants could have had prior anti-PD-1, anti-PD-L1 or anti-CTLA-4 therapy, and roughly 39% had some. Overall study results and limits: The authors also found low normalized T-cell clonal expansion in some nonresponders.

V lost 0 bases and J lost 3, with 0 bases in between. CDR1 and CDR2 from the germline V gene are SGHNT and YYREEE (reference sequence). CDR3 size: 11 residues. The protocol was immunoSEQ multiplex PCR, while the TCRdb copy is restricted to in-frame clones and leaves out a portion. The data hold over 45,000 clones, with nearly 85% observed a single time. Worth noting for this clone: Antigen: not known.

The chain couples TRBV5-4 to TRBJ1-2; no firm D call. The specimen was CD4+ or CD8+ T cells sorted from blood, collected in a trial of the OX40 agonist ivuxolimab. This sequence originates from an adult with an advanced solid tumor such as melanoma, head and neck, liver or kidney cancer. CDR3 DNA sequence: TGTGCCAGCAGCTTGGACTATGGCTACACCTTC. Its protein product is CASSLDYGYTF. Full variable domain (remainder filled in from reference TRBV5-4 and TRBJ1-2): ETGVTQSPTHLIKTRGQQVTLRCSSQSGHNTVSWYQQALGQGPQFIFQYYREEENGRGNFPPRFSGLQFPNYSSELNVNALELDDSALYLCASSLDYGYTFGSGTRLTVV.